This T cell receptor (beta chain) is drawn from a study of blood T cell repertoires in COVID-19. The V end was cut by 4 bases, the J end by 2 bases, with 15 bases between. CDR3 length: 15 amino acids. From germline, CDR1 is SGHTA and CDR2 FQGTGA. Sequencing was performed with immunoSEQ multiplex PCR; in TCRdb, only in-frame clones are kept and a portion is missing. This table holds 200,000 to 250,000 clones, about 90% found once. The clonotype originates from a man in his thirties or forties with COVID-19, enrolled during active disease. Sequenced: peripheral blood. The chain employs TRBV7-3 and TRBJ2-7; TRBD1 is a possible D gene (6 bases). The CDR3 here is CASSSGDIWPYEQYF. The CDR3 nucleotides are TGTGCCAGCAGCTCCGGGGACATATGGCCCTACGAGCAGTACTTC.